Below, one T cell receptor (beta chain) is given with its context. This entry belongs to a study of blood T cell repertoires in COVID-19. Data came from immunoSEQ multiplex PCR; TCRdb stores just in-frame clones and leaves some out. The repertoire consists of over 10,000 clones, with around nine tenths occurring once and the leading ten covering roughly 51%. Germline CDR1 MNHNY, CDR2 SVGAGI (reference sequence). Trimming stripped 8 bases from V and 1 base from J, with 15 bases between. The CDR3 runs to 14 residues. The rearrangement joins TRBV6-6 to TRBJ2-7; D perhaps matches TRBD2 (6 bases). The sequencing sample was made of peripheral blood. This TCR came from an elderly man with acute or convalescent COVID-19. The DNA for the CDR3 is TGTGCCAGCTTCGGAGGGGTTAATTCCTACGAGCAGTACTTC. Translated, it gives CASFGGVNSYEQYF.